These T cell receptor beta chains were read from a single sample in a study of shared clonotypes between healthy human individuals. Clones were sequenced by immunoSEQ multiplex PCR, and TCRdb holds only the in-frame ones, with some missing. The sample yields some 2,100,000 clones, under 97% seen once. The sample was naive CD4+ T cells sorted from blood. Receptors were obtained from a man in his late teens or twenties in good health. CDR3s include the opening cysteine and the closing phenylalanine or tryptophan. The D gene is left open where the match is weak. Clone size is shown for a subset of rows, as once, few, many or a class of expanded clone.

clone_size: NA
v_call: TRBV21-1
cdr3_length: 12
j_call: TRBJ2-7
d_call: NA
cdr3_nt: TGTGCCAGCATCCGGACGGGATACGAGCAGTACTTC
cdr3_aa: CASIRTGYEQYF

clone_size: NA
v_call: TRBV7-2
cdr3_length: 15
j_call: TRBJ2-5
d_call: NA
cdr3_nt: TGTGCCAGCAGCGTCCCCTTGTCAGGGACAGAGACCCAGTACTTC
cdr3_aa: CASSVPLSGTETQYF

clone_size: NA
v_call: TRBV6-5
cdr3_length: 14
j_call: TRBJ1-2
d_call: NA
cdr3_nt: TGTGCCAGCAGTTACTCGGCCACCAACTATGGCTACACCTTC
cdr3_aa: CASSYSATNYGYTF

clone_size: NA
v_call: TRBV12-5
cdr3_length: 14
j_call: TRBJ2-1
d_call: TRBD2
cdr3_nt: TGTGCTAGTGGTTTGGGGACTAGCGAGAATGAGCAGTTCTTC
cdr3_aa: CASGLGTSENEQFF

clone_size: NA
v_call: TRBV2
cdr3_length: 15
j_call: TRBJ1-6
d_call: NA
cdr3_nt: TGTGCCAGCAGTGAGAGGGGGGCTGTAAATTCACCCCTCCACTTT
cdr3_aa: CASSERGAVNSPLHF

clone_size: NA
v_call: TRBV11-2
cdr3_length: 18
j_call: TRBJ1-3
d_call: NA
cdr3_nt: TGTGCCAGCAGCTTAGAGGGGATGGGGGGAAGCTCTGGAAACACCATATATTTT
cdr3_aa: CASSLEGMGGSSGNTIYF

clone_size: NA
v_call: TRBV6-1
cdr3_length: 15
j_call: TRBJ2-3
d_call: TRBD2
cdr3_nt: TGTGCCAGCAGCCAGGGCCGGGGGGGAGCAGATACGCAGTATTTT
cdr3_aa: CASSQGRGGADTQYF

clone_size: NA
v_call: TRBV6-1
cdr3_length: 14
j_call: TRBJ2-3
d_call: NA
cdr3_nt: TGTGCCAGCAGTGAACAAATCGGCACAGATACGCAGTATTTT
cdr3_aa: CASSEQIGTDTQYF

clone_size: NA
v_call: TRBV5-1
cdr3_length: 14
j_call: TRBJ2-3
d_call: NA
cdr3_nt: TGCGCCAGCAGCGGGGGGACTGGAGGGGATACGCAGTATTTT
cdr3_aa: CASSGGTGGDTQYF

clone_size: NA
v_call: TRBV7-2
cdr3_length: 14
j_call: TRBJ2-1
d_call: NA
cdr3_nt: TGTGCCAGCAGCCCTAGGGGGGCCTACAATGAGCAGTTCTTC
cdr3_aa: CASSPRGAYNEQFF

clone_size: once
v_call: TRBV11-2
cdr3_length: 15
j_call: TRBJ2-7
d_call: TRBD1
cdr3_nt: TGTGCCAGCAGCTCAACGACAGGGGGCTTCTACGAGCAGTACTTC
cdr3_aa: CASSSTTGGFYEQYF

clone_size: NA
v_call: TRBV7-2
cdr3_length: 15
j_call: TRBJ1-4
d_call: NA
cdr3_nt: TGTGCCAGCAGCTTAGTGGGGGCAACTAATGAAAAACTGTTTTTT
cdr3_aa: CASSLVGATNEKLFF

clone_size: NA
v_call: TRBV6-1
cdr3_length: 16
j_call: TRBJ1-4
d_call: NA
cdr3_nt: TGTGCCAGCAGTGAAGTTGGGGGGCTGACTAATGAAAAACTGTTTTTT
cdr3_aa: CASSEVGGLTNEKLFF

clone_size: NA
v_call: TRBV6-5
cdr3_length: 12
j_call: TRBJ2-1
d_call: NA
cdr3_nt: TGTGCCAGCAGGTCCGTCGGGGCGGAGCAGTTCTTC
cdr3_aa: CASRSVGAEQFF

clone_size: once
v_call: TRBV19
cdr3_length: 14
j_call: TRBJ2-7
d_call: NA
cdr3_nt: TGTGCCAGTAGTATAGGCGGCAGTTCCTACGAGCAGTACTTC
cdr3_aa: CASSIGGSSYEQYF

clone_size: NA
v_call: TRBV30
cdr3_length: 12
j_call: TRBJ1-2
d_call: NA
cdr3_nt: TGTGCCCAAAGCGCTGCTAACTATGGCTACACCTTC
cdr3_aa: CAQSAANYGYTF

clone_size: NA
v_call: TRBV5-1
cdr3_length: 15
j_call: TRBJ1-6
d_call: NA
cdr3_nt: TGCGCCAGCAGCCGCGAGGGACACGGAAATTCACCCCTCCACTTT
cdr3_aa: CASSREGHGNSPLHF

clone_size: NA
v_call: TRBV2
cdr3_length: 14
j_call: TRBJ2-1
d_call: TRBD2
cdr3_nt: TGTGCCAGCAGTGTGGGACTAGCGGGAGGGTCACAGTTCTTC
cdr3_aa: CASSVGLAGGSQFF

clone_size: NA
v_call: TRBV5-8
cdr3_length: 15
j_call: TRBJ2-3
d_call: TRBD1
cdr3_nt: TGTGCCAGCAGCACTCTCGGGACAGGGACAGATACGCAGTATTTT
cdr3_aa: CASSTLGTGTDTQYF

clone_size: once
v_call: TRBV27
cdr3_length: 16
j_call: TRBJ1-4
d_call: TRBD1
cdr3_nt: TGTGCCAGCAGGGCGAACGCAGGGGGAATCAATGAAAAACTGTTTTTT
cdr3_aa: CASRANAGGINEKLFF

clone_size: NA
v_call: TRBV7-8
cdr3_length: 14
j_call: TRBJ1-1
d_call: NA
cdr3_nt: TGTGCCAGCAGCGCAGCGGCACGGGGTACTGAAGCTTTCTTT
cdr3_aa: CASSAAARGTEAFF

clone_size: NA
v_call: TRBV6-5
cdr3_length: 16
j_call: TRBJ2-2
d_call: TRBD1
cdr3_nt: TGTGCCAGCAGTTACTCCCCCAGGGGGCTCACCGGGGAGCTGTTTTTT
cdr3_aa: CASSYSPRGLTGELFF

clone_size: NA
v_call: TRBV6-6
cdr3_length: 14
j_call: TRBJ1-3
d_call: NA
cdr3_nt: TGTGCCAGCAGGGAAGGGGGAGCAGGAAACACCATATATTTT
cdr3_aa: CASREGGAGNTIYF

clone_size: NA
v_call: TRBV7-2
cdr3_length: 17
j_call: TRBJ2-6
d_call: NA
cdr3_nt: TGTGCCAGCAGCTTAGCGAATAGATTACTGGAGGCCAACGTCCTGACTTTC
cdr3_aa: CASSLANRLLEANVLTF

clone_size: NA
v_call: TRBV30
cdr3_length: 17
j_call: TRBJ2-1
d_call: TRBD2
cdr3_nt: TGTGCCTGGAGTCTATACAGGACTAGCGGGTTCTACAATGAGCAGTTCTTC
cdr3_aa: CAWSLYRTSGFYNEQFF

clone_size: NA
v_call: TRBV19
cdr3_length: 15
j_call: TRBJ2-7
d_call: TRBD2
cdr3_nt: TGTGCCAGTAGTTCTAGCGGGAGCCACTTCTACGAGCAGTACTTC
cdr3_aa: CASSSSGSHFYEQYF

clone_size: NA
v_call: TRBV30
cdr3_length: 14
j_call: TRBJ1-2
d_call: TRBD1
cdr3_nt: TGTGCCTGGAGTTCACAGGGGGCTGGCTATGGCTACACCTTC
cdr3_aa: CAWSSQGAGYGYTF

clone_size: NA
v_call: TRBV2
cdr3_length: 13
j_call: TRBJ2-2
d_call: NA
cdr3_nt: TGTGCCAGCAGGGAAAGGTGGGCCGGGGAGCTGTTTTTT
cdr3_aa: CASRERWAGELFF

clone_size: NA
v_call: TRBV25-1
cdr3_length: 16
j_call: TRBJ2-3
d_call: TRBD1
cdr3_nt: TGTGCCAGCAGTCTAAATCCCGGGACAGTCCGGGATACGCAGTATTTT
cdr3_aa: CASSLNPGTVRDTQYF

clone_size: once
v_call: TRBV7-2
cdr3_length: 16
j_call: TRBJ2-2
d_call: NA
cdr3_nt: TGTGCCAGCAGCTTACTCCGGTTAGGGCGGGGCGGGGAGCTGTTTTTT
cdr3_aa: CASSLLRLGRGGELFF

clone_size: NA
v_call: TRBV6-1
cdr3_length: 15
j_call: TRBJ2-7
d_call: TRBD2
cdr3_nt: TGTGCCACCGGAACAAGGTCACCCGGGAGGTACGAGCAGTACTTC
cdr3_aa: CATGTRSPGRYEQYF

clone_size: NA
v_call: TRBV2
cdr3_length: 14
j_call: TRBJ2-2
d_call: NA
cdr3_nt: TGTGCCAGCAGTGGGACCCGCAACACCGGGGAGCTGTTTTTT
cdr3_aa: CASSGTRNTGELFF

clone_size: NA
v_call: TRBV6-6
cdr3_length: 14
j_call: TRBJ2-5
d_call: NA
cdr3_nt: TGTGCCAGCACCGAAGGAGGGTTACGGGAGACCCAGTACTTC
cdr3_aa: CASTEGGLRETQYF